These 3 T cell receptor beta chains originate from one sample sequenced in a study of T-cell reconstitution after alpha-beta-depleted transplantation in children. Preparation of the TCRbeta library involved a method that used unique molecular identifiers. TCRdb re-derived calls from the PCR reads in MiXCR, one entry per CDR3 protein. The sample has hundreds of thousands of distinct CDR3 sequences, 15% to 20% seen once. The source material was PBMCs, mostly from graft donor cells, sampled 360 days after TCRalphabeta/CD19-depleted stem cell transplant. These receptors all stem from a boy under three years old who had a stem cell transplant for Wiskott-Aldrich syndrome, so the T cells may come from the graft donor.

This sequence joins TRBV2 and TRBJ2-7; D gene unclear. V was cut by 7 bases and J by 1 base, with 14 bases left in between. Germline values: CDR1 SNHLY, CDR2 FYNNEI. The CDR3 contains 14 residues. CDR3 protein: CASKPGSRSYEQYF. The CDR3 DNA follows: TGTGCCAGCAAACCCGGGTCTAGGTCCTACGAGCAGTACTTC.

This clonotype was observed a handful of times. V and J are TRBV24-1 and TRBJ2-2; 10 nucleotides match TRBD2. CDR3 length: 15 residues. Unmatched junction bases numbered 4, after V lost 8 bases and J lost 2 bases. Germline assignment: CDR1 KGHDR and CDR2 SFDVKD. CDR3 protein: CATKPSGRNTGELFF. DNA of the CDR3: TGTGCCACCAAGCCTAGCGGGAGAAACACCGGGGAGCTGTTTTTT.

The V gene is TRBV2, the J gene TRBJ2-1, with 13 bases lining up with TRBD2. The germline V gene encodes CDR1 SNHLY and CDR2 FYNNEI. Losses at the gene ends were 7 bases for V and 6 bases for J; bases not matched to a gene: 6. The CDR3 length is 15 residues. The CDR3 protein is CASKTSGREGNEQFF. The CDR3 nucleotides read TGTGCCAGCAAAACTAGCGGGAGGGAGGGCAATGAGCAGTTCTTC.